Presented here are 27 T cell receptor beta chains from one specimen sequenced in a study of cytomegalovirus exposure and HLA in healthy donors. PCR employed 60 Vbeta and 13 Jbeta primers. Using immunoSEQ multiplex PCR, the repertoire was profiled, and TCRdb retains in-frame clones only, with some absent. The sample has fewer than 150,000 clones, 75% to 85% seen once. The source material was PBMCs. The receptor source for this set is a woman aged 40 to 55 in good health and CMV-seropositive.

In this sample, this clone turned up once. Written as DNA, the CDR3 is TGCAGCGTTGAACGGACTATTTTAGAGACCCAGTACTTC. It translates to CSVERTILETQYF. The chain joins TRBV29-1 to TRBJ2-5, with D tentatively TRBD2 (6 bases). Germline V gene data show CDR1 as SQVTM and CDR2 as ANQGSEA. The CDR3 totals 13 residues. The V end lost 2 bases, the J end lost 4 bases, and 11 bases lay between the germline ends.

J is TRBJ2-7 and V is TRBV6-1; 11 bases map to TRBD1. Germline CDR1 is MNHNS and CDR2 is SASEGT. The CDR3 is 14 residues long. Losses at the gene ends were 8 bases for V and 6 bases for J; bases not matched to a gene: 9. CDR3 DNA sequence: TGTGCCAGCGCCGCGAGGGGACAGGGGGTCGAGCAGTACTTC. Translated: CASAARGQGVEQYF.

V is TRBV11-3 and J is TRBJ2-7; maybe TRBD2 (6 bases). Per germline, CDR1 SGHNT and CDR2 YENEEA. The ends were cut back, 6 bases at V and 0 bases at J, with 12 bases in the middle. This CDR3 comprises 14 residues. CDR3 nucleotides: TGTGCCAGCAGGTCTCCTAGCGACTCCTACGAGCAGTACTTC. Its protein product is CASRSPSDSYEQYF.

In DNA form, the CDR3 reads TGTGCCAGCTCCATAGGAGGAAGGGATGAAAAACTGTTTTTT. Translation: CASSIGGRDEKLFF. The chain recombines TRBV18 with TRBJ1-4; unclear D gene. Trimming removed 6 bases from V and 6 bases from J, with 14 bases in between. This CDR3 is 14 amino acids long. Per the germline V gene, CDR1 is KGHSH and CDR2 is LQKENI.

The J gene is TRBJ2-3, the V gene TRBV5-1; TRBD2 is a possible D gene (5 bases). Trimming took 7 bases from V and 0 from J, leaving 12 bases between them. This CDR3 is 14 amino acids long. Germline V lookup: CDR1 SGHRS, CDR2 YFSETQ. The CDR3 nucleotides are TGCGCCAGCTCCGTCGGCGGGAGCACAGATACGCAGTATTTT. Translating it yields CASSVGGSTDTQYF.

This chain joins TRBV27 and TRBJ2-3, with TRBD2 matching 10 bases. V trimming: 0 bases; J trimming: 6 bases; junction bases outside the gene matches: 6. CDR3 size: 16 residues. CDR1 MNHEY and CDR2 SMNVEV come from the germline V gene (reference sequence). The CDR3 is CASSLSASGSGDTQYF. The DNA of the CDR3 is TGTGCCAGCAGTTTATCGGCTAGCGGGAGTGGCGATACGCAGTATTTT.

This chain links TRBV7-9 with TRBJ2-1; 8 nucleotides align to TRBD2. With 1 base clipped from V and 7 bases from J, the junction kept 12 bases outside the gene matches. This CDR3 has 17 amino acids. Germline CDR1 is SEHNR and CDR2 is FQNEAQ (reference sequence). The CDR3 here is CASSLGGEAGARNEQFF. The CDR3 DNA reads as TGTGCCAGCAGCTTAGGCGGAGAAGCGGGAGCCCGGAATGAGCAGTTCTTC.

The DNA for the CDR3 is TGCAGCGTTTCGGGGAACGCCTACGAGCAGTACTTC. This translates into CSVSGNAYEQYF. The chain links TRBV29-1 to TRBJ2-7, with D possibly being TRBD2 (5 bases). Per the germline V gene, CDR1 is SQVTM and CDR2 is ANQGSEA. The CDR3 runs 12 residues. V was shortened by 5 bases and J by 2 bases, with 10 bases between the two germline ends.

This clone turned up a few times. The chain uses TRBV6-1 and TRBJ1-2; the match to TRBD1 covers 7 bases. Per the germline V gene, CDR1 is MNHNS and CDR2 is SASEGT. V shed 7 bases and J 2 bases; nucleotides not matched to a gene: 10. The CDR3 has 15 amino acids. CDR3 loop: CASNPTQTGNYGYTF. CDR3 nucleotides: TGTGCCAGCAATCCCACGCAGACAGGGAACTATGGCTACACCTTC.

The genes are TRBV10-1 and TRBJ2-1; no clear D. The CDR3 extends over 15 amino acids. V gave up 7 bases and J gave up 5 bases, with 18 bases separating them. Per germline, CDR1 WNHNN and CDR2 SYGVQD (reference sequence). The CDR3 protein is CASTQGIETDNEQFF. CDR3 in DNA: TGCGCCAGCACCCAAGGAATAGAGACTGACAATGAGCAGTTCTTC.

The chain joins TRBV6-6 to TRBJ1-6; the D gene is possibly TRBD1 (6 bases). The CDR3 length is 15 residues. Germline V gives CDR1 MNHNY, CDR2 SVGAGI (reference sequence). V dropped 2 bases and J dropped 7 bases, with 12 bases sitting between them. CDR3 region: CASSYVGAWNSPLHF. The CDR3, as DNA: TGTGCCAGCAGTTACGTGGGGGCGTGGAATTCACCCCTCCACTTT.

CDR3 in amino acids: CASRGGGDTQYF. The CDR3 region has the DNA TGTGCCAGCAGAGGGGGTGGAGATACGCAGTATTTT. The chain has TRBV25-1 and TRBJ2-3; D possibly corresponds to TRBD1 (6 bases). Between the trimmed V and J ends, which lost 6 bases and 5 bases, there was a span of 9 bases. Germline V CDR1 and CDR2: MGHDK, SYGVNS. CDR3 size: 12 residues.

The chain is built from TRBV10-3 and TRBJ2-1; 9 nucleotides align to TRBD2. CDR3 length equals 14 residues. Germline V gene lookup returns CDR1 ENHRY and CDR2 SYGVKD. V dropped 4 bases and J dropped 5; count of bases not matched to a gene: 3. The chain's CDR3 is CAISGASGDNEQFF. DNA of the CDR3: TGTGCCATCAGTGGGGCTAGCGGGGACAATGAGCAGTTCTTC.

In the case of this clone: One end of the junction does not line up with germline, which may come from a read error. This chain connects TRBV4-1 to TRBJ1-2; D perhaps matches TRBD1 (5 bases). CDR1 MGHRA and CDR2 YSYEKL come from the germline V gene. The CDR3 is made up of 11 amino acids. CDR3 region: CASSQDWQGGF. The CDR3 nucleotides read TGCGCCAGCAGCCAAGACTGGCAGGGAGGCTTC.

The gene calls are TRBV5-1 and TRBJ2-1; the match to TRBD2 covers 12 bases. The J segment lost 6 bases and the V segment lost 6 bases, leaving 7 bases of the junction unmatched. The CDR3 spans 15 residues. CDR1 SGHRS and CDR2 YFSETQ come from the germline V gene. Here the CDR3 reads CASTKRTSGINEQFF. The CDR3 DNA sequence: TGCGCCAGCACCAAACGGACTAGCGGGATCAATGAGCAGTTCTTC.

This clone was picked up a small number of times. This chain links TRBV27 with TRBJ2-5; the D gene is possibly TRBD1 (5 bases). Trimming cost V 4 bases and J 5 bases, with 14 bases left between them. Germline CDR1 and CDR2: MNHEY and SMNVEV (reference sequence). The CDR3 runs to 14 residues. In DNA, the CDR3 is TGTGCCAGCAGTTGGGAAGGGGCAAGGGAGACCCAGTACTTC. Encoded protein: CASSWEGARETQYF.

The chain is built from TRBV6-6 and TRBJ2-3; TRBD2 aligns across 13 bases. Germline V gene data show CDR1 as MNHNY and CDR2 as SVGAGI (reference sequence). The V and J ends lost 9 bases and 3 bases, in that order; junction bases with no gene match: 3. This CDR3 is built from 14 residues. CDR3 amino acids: CASGTSGMTDTQYF. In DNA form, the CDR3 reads TGTGCCAGTGGGACTAGCGGGATGACAGATACGCAGTATTTT.

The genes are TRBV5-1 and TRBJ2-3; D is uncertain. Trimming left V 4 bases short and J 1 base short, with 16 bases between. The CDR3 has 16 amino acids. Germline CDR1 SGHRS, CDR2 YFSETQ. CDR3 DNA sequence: TGCGCCAGCAGCCCTTTTGCGGAAACTGGCACAGATACGCAGTATTTT. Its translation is CASSPFAETGTDTQYF.

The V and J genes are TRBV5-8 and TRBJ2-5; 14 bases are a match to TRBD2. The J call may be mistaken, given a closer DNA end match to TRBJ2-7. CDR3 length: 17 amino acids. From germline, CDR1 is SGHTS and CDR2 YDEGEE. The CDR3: CASSSPGLAGGSYEQYF. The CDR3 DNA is TGTGCCAGCAGCTCCCCTGGACTAGCGGGAGGTTCATACGAGCAGTACTTC.

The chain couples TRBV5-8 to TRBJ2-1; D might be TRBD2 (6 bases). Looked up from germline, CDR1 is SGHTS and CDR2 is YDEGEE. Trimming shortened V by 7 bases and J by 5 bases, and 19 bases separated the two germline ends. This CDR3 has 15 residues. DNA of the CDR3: TGTGCCAGCTTATTTCTAACGGGAGCAAACAATGAGCAGTTCTTC. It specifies CASLFLTGANNEQFF. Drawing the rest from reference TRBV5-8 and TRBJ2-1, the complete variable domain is EAGVTQSPTHLIKTRGQQATLRCSPISGHTSVYWYQQALGLGLQFLLWYDEGEERNRGNFPPRFSGRQFPNYSSELNVNALELEDSALYLCASLFLTGANNEQFFGPGTRLTVL.

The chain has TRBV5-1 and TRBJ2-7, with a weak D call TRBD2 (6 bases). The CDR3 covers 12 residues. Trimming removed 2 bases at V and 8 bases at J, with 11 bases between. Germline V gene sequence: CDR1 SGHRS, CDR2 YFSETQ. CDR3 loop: CASSFGGAQQYF. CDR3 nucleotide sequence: TGCGCCAGCAGCTTTGGCGGGGCTCAGCAGTACTTC.

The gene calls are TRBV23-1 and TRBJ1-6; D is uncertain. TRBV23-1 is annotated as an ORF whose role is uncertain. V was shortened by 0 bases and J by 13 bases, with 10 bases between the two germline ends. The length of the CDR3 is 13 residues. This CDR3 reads CASSQSSVAPLHF. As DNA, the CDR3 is TGCGCCAGCAGTCAATCGTCCGTGGCCCCCCTCCACTTT.

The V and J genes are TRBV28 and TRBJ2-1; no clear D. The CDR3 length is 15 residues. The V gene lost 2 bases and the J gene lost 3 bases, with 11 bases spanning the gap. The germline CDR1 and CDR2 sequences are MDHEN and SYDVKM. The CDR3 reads CASSLPQTGYNEQFF. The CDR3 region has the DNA TGTGCCAGCAGTTTACCCCAAACTGGCTACAATGAGCAGTTCTTC.

In DNA form, the CDR3 reads TGTGCCAGCAGCTTGGAACTAGCGGGAGGTGCCAAAAACATTCAGTACTTC. It translates to CASSLELAGGAKNIQYF. V usage is TRBV5-6 and J usage is TRBJ2-4; TRBD2 agrees at 12 bases. V lost 0 bases and J lost 1; bases outside the gene matches: 2. The germline V gene has CDR1 SGHDT and CDR2 YYEEEE. The CDR3 totals 17 residues. The entire variable domain, with the rest obtained from reference TRBV5-6 and TRBJ2-4, is as follows: DAGVTQSPTHLIKTRGQQVTLRCSPKSGHDTVSWYQQALGQGPQFIFQYYEEEERQRGNFPDRFSGHQFPNYSSELNVNALLLGDSALYLCASSLELAGGAKNIQYFGAGTRLSVL.

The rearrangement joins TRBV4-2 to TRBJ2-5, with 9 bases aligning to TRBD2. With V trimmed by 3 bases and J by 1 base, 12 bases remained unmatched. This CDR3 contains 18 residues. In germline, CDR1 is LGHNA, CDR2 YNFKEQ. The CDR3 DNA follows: TGTGCCAGCAGCCATGGAGGTCTGCGGGAGGGCCGCCAAGAGACCCAGTACTTC. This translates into CASSHGGLREGRQETQYF.

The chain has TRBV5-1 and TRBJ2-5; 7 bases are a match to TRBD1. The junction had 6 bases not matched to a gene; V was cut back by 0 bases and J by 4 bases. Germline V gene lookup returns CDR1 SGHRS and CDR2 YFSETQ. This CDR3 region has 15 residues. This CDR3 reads CASSLGGTEGETQYF. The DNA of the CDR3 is TGCGCCAGCAGCTTGGGGGGGACAGAAGGAGAGACCCAGTACTTC.

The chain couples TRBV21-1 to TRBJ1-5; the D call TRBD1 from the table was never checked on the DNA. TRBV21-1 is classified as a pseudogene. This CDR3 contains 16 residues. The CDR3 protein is CASSKEDREDNQPQHF. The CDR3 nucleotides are TGTGCCAGCAGCAAAGAAGACAGGGAGGACAATCAGCCCCAGCATTTT.